One sample yielded the 11 T cell receptor beta chains listed below, sequenced in a study of T cells in Graves' hyperthyroidism and ophthalmopathy. Amplification yielded TCR beta CDR3 regions, with RNA transcripts as the source. HTBI primers were used for first-round RT-PCR of the TCR CDR3. TCRdb passed the multiplex PCR reads through MiXCR, listing each CDR3 protein once. The sample includes 480,000 or so distinct CDR3 sequences, over 13% of them seen just once. Sequencing was done on a sample of blood. These receptors were collected from a woman younger than 30 with Graves' hyperthyroidism.

There are many counts of this clonotype. This chain connects TRBV19 to TRBJ2-1, with D possibly being TRBD1 or TRBD2 (5 bases each). The CDR3 totals 16 residues. Germline CDR1 reads LNHDA; CDR2 reads SQIVND (reference sequence). The V end was cut by 6 bases, the J end by 2 bases, with 17 bases between. CDR3 sequence reads: CASSPRGVATYNEQFF. The CDR3 nucleotides read TGTGCCAGTAGCCCACGAGGGGTAGCGACCTACAATGAGCAGTTCTTC. Variable domain in full (rest from reference TRBV19 and TRBJ2-1): DGGITQSPKYLFRKEGQNVTLSCEQNLNHDAMYWYRQDPGQGLRLIYYSQIVNDFQKGDIAEGYSVSREKKESFPLTVTSAQKNPTAFYLCASSPRGVATYNEQFFGPGTRLTVL.

This chain connects TRBV6-5 to TRBJ2-7; D possibly corresponds to TRBD2 (6 bases). Germline V gene data show CDR1 as MNHEY and CDR2 as SVGAGI. V was clipped by 0 bases and J by 0 bases, with 9 bases between them. The CDR3 runs 15 residues. In DNA form, the CDR3 reads TGTGCCAGCAGTTACTCGGAGGGAACCTCCTACGAGCAGTACTTC. Its translation: CASSYSEGTSYEQYF.

There are many counts of this clonotype. The rearrangement uses TRBV12-3 or TRBV12-4 and TRBJ1-1; possible D gene TRBD1, 5 bases. This CDR3 is built from 14 residues. Trimming shortened V by 3 bases and J by 0 bases, and 8 bases separated the two germline ends. CDR3 in amino acids: CASSFGGMNTEAFF. In nucleotides, the CDR3 is TGTGCCAGCAGTTTTGGGGGAATGAACACTGAAGCTTTCTTT.

This clonotype came up many times. The chain has TRBV18 and TRBJ2-7, with 7 bases matching TRBD2. This CDR3 is built from 15 residues. V was clipped by 3 bases and J by 1 base; unmatched bases: 6. Germline assignment: CDR1 KGHSH and CDR2 LQKENI. The CDR3 coding sequence is TGTGCCAGCTCACCGGTGCGGGAGTCGTCCTACGAGCAGTACTTC. Amino acid sequence: CASSPVRESSYEQYF.

The V gene is TRBV10-2, the J gene TRBJ2-1; no definite D call. The V end lost 4 bases, the J end lost 7 bases, and 11 bases lay between the germline ends. The CDR3 sequence is 13 residues long. Germline V gene data show CDR1 as WSHSY and CDR2 as SAAADI. CDR3 region: CASSVGSYNEQFF. CDR3 bases: TGCGCCAGCAGTGTAGGCAGTTATAATGAGCAGTTCTTC.

The sample holds a few counts of this clonotype. This chain connects TRBV19 to TRBJ2-3, with 8 bases aligning to TRBD2. The CDR3 is made up of 15 amino acids. Germline V gene sequence: CDR1 LNHDA, CDR2 SQIVND (reference sequence). Trimming at V came to 1 base and at J to 6 bases, leaving 6 bases not matched to a gene. The CDR3 loop is CASSIASGSTDTQYF. The CDR3 DNA follows: TGTGCCAGTAGTATAGCCAGCGGGAGTACGGATACGCAGTATTTT.

This chain uses TRBV12-5 with TRBJ2-1; TRBD2 matches at 7 bases. Germline V gene lookup returns CDR1 LGHNT and CDR2 FRNRAP. The CDR3 contains 16 residues. The V gene end was trimmed by 0 bases and the J gene end by 5 bases; junction bases not matched to a gene: 7. CDR3 nucleotide sequence: TGTGCTAGTGGTTTGGTAGTGGGGACTAACCACAATGAGCAGTTCTTC. Protein product: CASGLVVGTNHNEQFF.

As for this clonotype: This may stem from a read error, because a much larger clone lies one nucleotide away. The chain carries TRBV12-3 or TRBV12-4 and TRBJ1-3, with D possibly being TRBD1 (6 bases). Trimming took 0 bases from V and 5 from J, leaving 17 bases between them. This CDR3 has 17 amino acids. CDR3 coding DNA: TGTGCCAGCAGTTTAGCGCTCAGGGGCTACGCTAGAAACACCATATATTTT. Amino acid sequence: CASSLALRGYARNTIYF.

Ten or more counts support this clonotype. The chain recombines TRBV2 with TRBJ1-1; tentatively, D is TRBD1 (6 bases). Germline loops: CDR1 SNHLY, CDR2 FYNNEI. This CDR3 has 14 amino acids. V was shortened by 6 bases and J by 6 bases, with 17 bases between the two germline ends. In DNA, the CDR3 is TGTGCCAGCAGACTAGACCAGGGGAGGGCTGAAGCTTTCTTT. Translating it yields CASRLDQGRAEAFF. Together with reference TRBV2 and TRBJ1-1, the CDR3 gives the full variable domain: EPEVTQTPSHQVTQMGQEVILRCVPISNHLYFYWYRQILGQKVEFLVSFYNNEISEKSEIFDDQFSVERPDGSNFTLKIRSTKLEDSAMYFCASRLDQGRAEAFFGQGTRLTVV.

Ten or more counts support this clonotype. The V gene is TRBV13, the J gene TRBJ2-1; D is ambiguous. Looked up from germline, CDR1 is PRHDT and CDR2 is FYEKMQ (reference sequence). Trimming stripped 3 bases from V and 2 bases from J, with 11 bases between. The length of the CDR3 is 15 residues. The CDR3 DNA reads TGTGCCAGCAGCTTGGGCGGTGCGACCTACAATGAGCAGTTCTTC. Translated: CASSLGGATYNEQFF.

This clonotype occurred many times. This rearrangement joins TRBV27 to TRBJ2-2; a weak D match, TRBD2 (6 bases). V lost 7 bases, J lost 1 base, and 13 bases lay in between. The CDR3 length is 15 residues. Germline-derived CDR1 and CDR2 are MNHEY and SMNVEV (reference sequence). The DNA for the CDR3 is TGTGCCAGCACTTTTAAGGAGGGGAACACCGGGGAGCTGTTTTTT. Encoded protein: CASTFKEGNTGELFF.